A selection of T cell receptor beta chains follows, all from one sample in a study of T cell responses to AZD1222 COVID-19 vaccine. This table comes from immunoSEQ multiplex PCR, and its TCRdb copy is limited to in-frame clones, with some not included. The sample has under 150,000 clones, more than 90% seen once. The specimen comprised peripheral blood, sampled on day 0 of AZD1222 vaccination. Source of these receptors: an adult in good health. The conserved cysteine and the conserved F or W are not part of the CDR3 here. A row's size may be missing; if present it is once, few, many or a size class.

V | length | size | CDR3
TRBV19 | 14 | . | ASSIAGDLSTDTQY
TRBV19 | 12 | . | ASSIGVRVYEQY
TRBV10-3 | 12 | few | AIRRLAGGHEQY
TRBV24-1 | 18 | . | ATSDSGPAGGVGFGETQY
TRBV7-2 | 11 | . | ASSPLADNEQF
TRBV2 | 13 | . | ASSEEFQYTDTQY
TRBV9 | 14 | . | ASSVVASGSLNEQY
TRBV9 | 13 | . | ASSVEVIHTGELF
TRBV6-5 | 13 | . | ASSPRANPGGELF
TRBV7-3 | 14 | . | ASSLRGTGGYNEQF
TRBV5-8 | 14 | . | ASSLEWGPGKNIQY
TRBV5-1 | 11 | . | ASSHDGNNEQF
TRBV28 | 12 | . | ASSGPTSAYEQY
TRBV5-1 | 12 | . | ASSLGSPVNEQY
TRBV11-2 | 12 | . | ASSFSSGYYGYT
TRBV9 | 14 | . | ASSERISDSNYGYT
TRBV10-3 | 11 | . | AISESRLVQAF
TRBV7-9 | 14 | . | ASSRSRGPSNEKLF
TRBV18 | 12 | . | ASSPASVTDTQY
TRBV7-8 | 10 | few | ASSHTGGEQY
TRBV21-1 | 15 | . | ASSRRSVNRSNQPQH
TRBV7-2 | 11 | . | ASSLKVEETQY
TRBV7-9 | 13 | few | ASGRLAGGTDTQY
TRBV4-2 | 12 | . | ASSQERTNYGYT
TRBV19 | 12 | . | ASTNQRGNYGYT
TRBV19 | 12 | . | ASSPSEITYEQY
TRBV5-1 | 13 | . | ASSPGQGSITEAF
TRBV7-4 | 14 | . | ASSPGTSGRKETQY